The source of this T cell receptor (beta chain) is a study of human T cells and chemical hapten exposure. Broader study findings: TCRs at a frequency above 1 in 1000 stayed unchanged with DPC sensitization.

Concerning this clonotype itself: Its antigen is unidentified.

The CDR3 is 16 residues long. The V end lost 6 bases, the J end lost 4 bases, and 18 bases lay between the germline ends. Germline CDR1 LNHDA, CDR2 SQIVND (reference sequence). Time point meaning: patch test 1, 2 weeks after DPC sensitization. Documented treatment: therapeutic diphenylcyclopropenone sensitization with weekly scalp DPC. Unseparated into fractions, whole blood served as the source from which total RNA was extracted. TCRdb itself ran the RACE reads through MiXCR, one entry per CDR3 protein. Here the sample spans around 34,000 distinct CDR3 sequences, 5% to 8% being singletons. V gene TRBV19 combines with J gene TRBJ2-2; D uncertain. Source: whole blood, taken in connection with sensitization to the hapten diphenylcyclopropenone (DPC). The source is a woman in her thirties with alopecia areata. Some clones in this sample may be carry-over from other donors' samples. The CDR3 nucleotides read TGTGCCAGTAGACCGGTGGGCCGGTCGGTCACCGGGGAGCTGTTTTTT. Amino acids: CASRPVGRSVTGELFF.